This T cell receptor (beta chain) was recovered during a study of shared clonotypes between healthy human individuals. The overall study: Per donor, three plates held CD4 naive cells, three held CD4 memory, two held CD8 naive and one held CD8 memory.

The study, taken as a whole, reports: Enrolling few donors narrowed the genetic and exposure-history diversity that was represented. Among donors, clonotype sharing was expected to be affected by sequencing depth.

Original methodology: Junction-only immunoSEQ data arrived without quality scores, meaning filtering differed. Data came from immunoSEQ multiplex PCR; TCRdb stores just in-frame clones and leaves some out. V and J calls and clone size are those listed in that table; D and trimming were worked out from the DNA. This table has around 610,000 clones, 95% to 96% appearing once. The naive CD8 subset, CD45RO-negative cells positively selected for CCR7, excluded terminally differentiated effector memory CD45RA+ cells. Comment on this clone: Its antigen is as yet unknown.

Germline V lookup: CDR1 SEHNR, CDR2 FQNEAQ (reference sequence). Between the trimmed V and J ends, which lost 6 bases and 4 bases, there was a span of 10 bases. CDR3 length equals 12 residues. The sequence was obtained from a woman in her 30s in good health. Sequenced input: naive CD8+ T cells sorted from blood. This chain uses TRBV7-9 with TRBJ2-7; perhaps TRBD2 as D (5 bases). The CDR3 DNA reads TGTGCCAGCAGAGAGGACTCATACGAGCAGTACTTC. Amino acid sequence: CASREDSYEQYF.